Sequencing of this T cell receptor beta chain was carried out in a study of glioma-infiltrating T cells after dendritic cell vaccination. In the study overall: Samples are from glioblastoma patients in Phase I and II dendritic cell vaccine trials.

As regards this clone: Its antigen remains unknown.

The data were produced by immunoSEQ multiplex PCR, yet TCRdb's version contains in-frame clones alone and is incomplete. This table holds 91,000 or so clones, approximately 84% found once. The V end lost 2 bases, the J end lost 5 bases, and 10 bases lay between the germline ends. CDR1 and CDR2 from the germline V gene are KGHSH and LQKENI. CDR3 size: 15 residues. Time point: after dendritic cell vaccination, including at tumor progression/relapse. No glioblastoma patient carried an isocitrate dehydrogenase mutation. Study-wide results and limits: Higher TCR clonality did not directly relate to longer survival.

The sample was blood, taken after dendritic cell vaccination. The origin of this receptor is a human donor with glioblastoma. V usage is TRBV18 and J usage is TRBJ1-6; a weak D match, TRBD1 (5 bases). The CDR3 region has the DNA TGTGCCAGCTCACCAGGCTGGGGCGATAATTCACCCCTCCACTTT. Translated, it gives CASSPGWGDNSPLHF.